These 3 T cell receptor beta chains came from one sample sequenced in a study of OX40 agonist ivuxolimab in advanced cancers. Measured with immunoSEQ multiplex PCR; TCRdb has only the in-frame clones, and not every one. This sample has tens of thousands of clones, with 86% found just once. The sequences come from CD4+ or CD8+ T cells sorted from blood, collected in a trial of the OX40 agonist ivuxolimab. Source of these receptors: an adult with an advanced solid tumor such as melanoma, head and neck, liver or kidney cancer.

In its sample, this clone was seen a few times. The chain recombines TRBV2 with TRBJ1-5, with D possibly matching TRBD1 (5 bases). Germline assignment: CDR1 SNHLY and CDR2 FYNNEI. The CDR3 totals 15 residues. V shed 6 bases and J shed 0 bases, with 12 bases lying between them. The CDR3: CASSPGRYSNQPQHF. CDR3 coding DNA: TGTGCCAGCAGCCCGGGACGGTATAGCAATCAGCCCCAGCATTTT.

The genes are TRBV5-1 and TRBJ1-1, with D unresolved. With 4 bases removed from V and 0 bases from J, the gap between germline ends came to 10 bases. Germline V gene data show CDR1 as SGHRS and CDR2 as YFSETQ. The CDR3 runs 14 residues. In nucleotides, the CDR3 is TGCGCCAGCAGCCCCGGAGGGATGAACACTGAAGCTTTCTTT. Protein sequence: CASSPGGMNTEAFF.

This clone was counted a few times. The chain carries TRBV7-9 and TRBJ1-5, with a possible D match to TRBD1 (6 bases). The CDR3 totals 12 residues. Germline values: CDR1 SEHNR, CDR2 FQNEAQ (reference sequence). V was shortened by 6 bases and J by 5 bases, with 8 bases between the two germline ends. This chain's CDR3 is CASSRQDQPQHF. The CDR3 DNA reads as TGTGCCAGCAGTCGACAGGATCAGCCCCAGCATTTT.